The next 2 T cell receptor beta chains were all read from a single sample in a study of shared clonotypes between healthy human individuals. Profiled with immunoSEQ multiplex PCR; TCRdb holds only in-frame clones, not every one. Of approximately 2,000,000 clones listed, 80% to 95% are singletons. The naive CD8 subset, CD45RO-negative cells positively selected for CCR7, excluded terminally differentiated effector memory CD45RA+ cells. Sequenced input: naive CD8+ T cells from PBMCs. Every receptor here comes from a man younger than 35 in good health. Some clones in this sample may be carry-over from other donors' samples.

The rearrangement joins TRBV6-1 to TRBJ1-2; 10 nucleotides line up with TRBD1. The CDR3 is 14 residues long. V was clipped by 7 bases and J by 5 bases; unmatched bases: 7. The V gene's germline CDR1 is MNHNS and CDR2 SASEGT. The CDR3 region is CASIIGTGEYGYTF. Here the CDR3 DNA reads TGTGCCAGCATAATCGGGACAGGGGAGTATGGCTACACCTTC.

In DNA, the CDR3 is TGTGCCAGCAGGACCCCGGACCTCTCCTACTCTGGGGCCAACGTCCTGACTTTC. As protein: CASRTPDLSYSGANVLTF. V and J are TRBV2 and TRBJ2-6; D is unresolved. V was pared by 6 bases and J by 0 bases, with 18 bases between. The length of the CDR3 is 18 residues. The germline V gene encodes CDR1 SNHLY and CDR2 FYNNEI. Drawing the rest from reference TRBV2 and TRBJ2-6, the complete variable domain is EPEVTQTPSHQVTQMGQEVILRCVPISNHLYFYWYRQILGQKVEFLVSFYNNEISEKSEIFDDQFSVERPDGSNFTLKIRSTKLEDSAMYFCASRTPDLSYSGANVLTFGAGSRLTVL.